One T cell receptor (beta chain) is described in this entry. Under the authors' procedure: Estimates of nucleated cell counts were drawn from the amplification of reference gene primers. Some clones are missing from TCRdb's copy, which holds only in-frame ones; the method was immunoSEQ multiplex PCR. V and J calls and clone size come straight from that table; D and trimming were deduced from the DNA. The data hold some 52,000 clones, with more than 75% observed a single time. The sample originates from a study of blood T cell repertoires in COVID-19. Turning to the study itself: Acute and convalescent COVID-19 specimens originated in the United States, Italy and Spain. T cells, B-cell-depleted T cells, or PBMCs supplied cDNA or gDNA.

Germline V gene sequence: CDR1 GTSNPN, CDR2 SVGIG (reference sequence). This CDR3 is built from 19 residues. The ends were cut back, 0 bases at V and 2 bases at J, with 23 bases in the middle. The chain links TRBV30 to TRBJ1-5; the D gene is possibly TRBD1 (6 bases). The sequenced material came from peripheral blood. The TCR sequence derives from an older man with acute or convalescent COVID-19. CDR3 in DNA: TGTGCCTGGAGTGTATGTACAGGGTGGTTTTGTTTGGGCAATCAGCCCCAGCATTTT. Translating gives CAWSVCTGWFCLGNQPQHF.